The T cell receptor beta chain described here comes from a study of shared clonotypes between healthy human individuals (dated by TCRdb to 2020 to 2022). As for the study more broadly: A few men and two women, aged 18 to 49 years, made up the cohort. For each donor, CD4 naive and CD4 memory were each given three plates, CD8 naive was given two plates, and CD8 memory was given one plate. Blood TCR repertoires of about five healthy adults were deeply sequenced to estimate repertoire size and the extent of clonotype sharing between individuals. To increase sequencing depth and limit assay-specific biases, TCR repertoire library preparation and sequencing were carried out by different laboratories using diverse techniques. Per donor, leukapheresis produced somewhere between about 0.94 and 8.9 billion PBMCs.

Study-wide findings and limitations: Naive subsets generally had larger estimated clonotype richness than memory subsets. Pairwise subsampling led to the expectation that sequencing depth would affect the degree of clonotype sharing among donors. Even with the large sequencing depth, rarefaction of the sorted-subset datasets indicated that sequencing was incomplete. Across several donors, roughly 5% of naive CD4, around 3.3% of naive CD8, 2% to 2.5% of memory CD4, and approximately 0.4% of memory CD8 clonotypes were shared. The genetic and exposure-history diversity represented was limited by the small number of donors. Only blood was sampled, and tissue TCR repertoires likely differ from those in blood. Higher generation probabilities were observed for clonotypes shared by all four sorted-subset donors than for non-shared clonotypes.

The CDR3, from cysteine to phenylalanine, totals 13 residues. Here the CDR3 DNA is all that survives: 39 bases in frame from base 1. The germline V gene encodes CDR1 SGHTA and CDR2 FQGNSA. The junction shows trimming of 2 bases on V and 5 bases on J, plus 9 bases between the germline ends. Using the deep immunoSEQ assay, TCR CDR3 regions were amplified from genomic DNA by multiplex PCR. Extracted genomic DNA from each cell subset was distributed evenly across all wells of several immunoSEQ 96-well plates, and each plate was treated as a replicate. Each replicate PCR for sorted subsets received 150 to 250 ng genomic DNA, equal to about 30,000 T cell genomes. Purified libraries were quantified with a Qubit 3.0 fluorometer, sized on a Bioanalyzer 2100, and re-quantified with the KAPA Library Quantification kit. Every immunoSEQ 96-well plate was sequenced on a dedicated single-read 150-cycle Illumina NextSeq 550 flow cell. The original pipeline was this. Because the immunoSEQ output held only junctional sequences and lacked quality scores, the filtering could not match the filtering applied to full-length reads. Sequences were annotated with PyIR, a Python wrapper for IgBLAST v1.9, using IMGT germline references to assign V/J genes and CDR3. Reads were filtered out if the reads had weak V/J assignments (E-value above 1e-6), no CDR3, stop codons, out-of-frame junctions, or ambiguous translated residues. V3J clonotypes were defined as sequences sharing the same inferred V gene, J gene, and CDR3 amino acid sequence. Percentage overlap between repertoires was calculated by dividing the number of shared unique clonotypes by the size of the smaller repertoire. Richness of each repertoire was evaluated using RTK rarefaction, the Chao1 estimator, and Recon v2.1 estimates of unobserved clonotypes. For all TCRbeta clonotypes obtained by the gDNA method from a few donors, generation probabilities were computed with OLGA. In its TCRdb copy, this immuneACCESS table keeps in-frame sequences only and misses some clones. Where compared with another copy, unresolved V genes explain less than half of these, and the others have no known cause. V, J and clone size reflect that table, while D and trimming were determined from the DNA. The sample has around 2.1 million clones on record, 90% to 95% of them singletons. 1.7% of the sample is in the top ten clones.

CD8 naive samples were CD45RO-negative cells positively selected for CCR7, giving a CD45RA+CCR7+ population that excluded TemRA cells. Donors were healthy HIV-negative adults with no recently reported acute infections or vaccinations. Every donor was a Caucasian adult residing in Nashville, Tennessee, USA. After blood collection by leukapheresis, PBMCs were isolated using Ficoll-Histopaque density gradient centrifugation and then cryopreserved in the vapor phase of liquid nitrogen. Analytical flow cytometry was used to check the purity and quantity of each magnetically sorted T cell population. Genomic DNA was isolated from every sorted fraction and measured by UV absorbance on a Nanodrop 2000c. To note about this clone: The antigen this receptor binds is unknown. No quality values exist for individual bases; no much larger clone is one base distant. The identical CDR3 is also encoded by other nucleotide sequences in the sample.

The clonotype comes from a man aged 18-30 years in good health. Some clones in this sample may be carry-over from other donors' samples. The V and J genes are TRBV7-2 and TRBJ2-5; the D gene cannot be named for sure. The sequencing sample was made of naive CD8+ T cells from PBMCs. The cell subset or site label, read with the paper, signifies: CD45RA+CCR7+. The DNA reads TGTGCCAGCAGCTTATGGGGTCTGGAGACCCAGTACTTC. This gives the protein CASSLWGLETQYF.